What follows are 32 T cell receptor beta chains derived from one specimen sequenced in a study of blood T cell repertoires in COVID-19. Profiled with immunoSEQ multiplex PCR; TCRdb holds only in-frame clones, not every one. The sample has under 250,000 clones, about 88% seen once. Sequences were obtained from peripheral blood. Source of these receptors: a woman in her 70s with active or convalescent COVID-19.

This clone was seen more than once but under ten times. The genes are TRBV12-3 or TRBV12-4 and TRBJ1-2, with D hard to call. The CDR3 covers 13 residues. V lost 0 bases and J 5 bases, leaving 7 bases between the germline ends. The CDR3: CASSLAPTYGYTF. The CDR3 bases are TGTGCCAGCAGTTTAGCCCCTACTTATGGCTACACCTTC.

This clone was counted a few times. The J gene is TRBJ1-5, the V gene TRBV5-1, with TRBD1 as a possible D gene (6 bases). CDR1 and CDR2 (germline): SGHRS, YFSETQ. The CDR3 totals 13 residues. V lost 4 bases and J lost 8, with 13 bases in between. The CDR3 here is CASSPQGSEPQHF. The CDR3 DNA reads TGCGCCAGCAGCCCACAGGGTTCTGAGCCCCAGCATTTT.

The V gene is TRBV25-1, the J gene TRBJ2-3, with a possible D match to TRBD2 (5 bases). The germline V and J ends were trimmed by 2 bases and 6 bases, with 12 bases remaining between them. Germline V gives CDR1 MGHDK, CDR2 SYGVNS. The CDR3 totals 14 residues. DNA of the CDR3: TGTGCCAGCAGTGAAACTAGGGCCACGGATACGCAGTATTTT. Amino acids: CASSETRATDTQYF.

This clone has a handful of counts. The J gene is TRBJ1-2, the V gene TRBV19; D ambiguous. V lost 5 bases and J lost 6, with 13 bases in between. CDR1 LNHDA and CDR2 SQIVND come from the germline V gene (reference sequence). This CDR3 is built from 13 residues. The CDR3 DNA follows: TGTGCCAGTAGTCCCCTTGGCTTTGATGGCTACACCTTC. This codes for CASSPLGFDGYTF.

The rearrangement uses TRBV4-1 and TRBJ2-3, with a possible D match to TRBD1 (5 bases). The V end was cut by 0 bases, the J end by 1 base, with 11 bases between. The CDR3 is made up of 16 amino acids. CDR1 MGHRA and CDR2 YSYEKL come from the germline V gene. In DNA form, the CDR3 reads TGCGCCAGCAGCCAAGAACAGGACCATCGCACAGATACGCAGTATTTT. Translating gives CASSQEQDHRTDTQYF.

The J gene is TRBJ2-7, the V gene TRBV5-6, with no clear D. The V gene lost 2 bases and the J gene lost 1 base, with 7 bases spanning the gap. The V gene's germline CDR1 is SGHDT and CDR2 YYEEEE. The CDR3 runs 13 residues. The CDR3 DNA reads TGTGCCAGCAGCTTCCACAGTTCCTACGAGCAGTACTTC. Its translation is CASSFHSSYEQYF.

The chain combines TRBV5-4 with TRBJ2-6; D call uncertain. The CDR3 spans 14 residues. The V end lost 5 bases, the J end lost 1 base, and 7 bases lay between the germline ends. The germline V gene has CDR1 SGHNT and CDR2 YYREEE (reference sequence). The CDR3 region has the DNA TGTGCCAGCAGATCCAATTCTGGGGCCAACGTCCTGACTTTC. Translated: CASRSNSGANVLTF.

This rearrangement joins TRBV12-3 or TRBV12-4 to TRBJ1-1, with TRBD1 as a possible D gene (6 bases). The V and J ends lost 6 bases and 1 base respectively, with 9 bases between them. There are 13 residues in the CDR3. In DNA form, the CDR3 reads TGTGCCAGCAGAGGACAGAAGAACACTGAAGCTTTCTTT. It translates to CASRGQKNTEAFF.

The table lists this clone with a few counts. V and J are TRBV6-5 and TRBJ1-5; tentative D call: TRBD1 (5 bases). V was cut by 6 bases and J by 5 bases, with 11 bases left in between. The CDR3 has 13 amino acids. CDR1 is MNHEY, CDR2 SVGAGI, per germline. The CDR3 nucleotides are TGTGCCAGCAGACGGGGAGGGGATCAGCCCCAGCATTTT. This encodes CASRRGGDQPQHF.

This clone has a single count. V gene TRBV19 combines with J gene TRBJ1-4; the D is unclear. From germline, CDR1 is LNHDA and CDR2 SQIVND (reference sequence). There are 14 residues in the CDR3. With 10 bases removed from V and 0 bases from J, the gap between germline ends came to 12 bases. CDR3 sequence (DNA): TGTGCCACGGGAAGCCTTGCAACTAATGAAAAACTGTTTTTT. It yields the protein CATGSLATNEKLFF.

This chain joins TRBV19 and TRBJ2-3, with TRBD2 matching 7 bases. The CDR3 sequence is 13 residues long. The V and J ends lost 6 bases and 1 base, in that order; junction bases with no gene match: 1. Germline CDR1 and CDR2: LNHDA and SQIVND (reference sequence). The CDR3 region has the DNA TGTGCCAGTAGACGGGGGGGCACAGATACGCAGTATTTT. Amino acids: CASRRGGTDTQYF.

V is TRBV7-6 and J is TRBJ2-2, with 7 bases fitting TRBD2. The CDR3 has 17 amino acids. V trimming: 1 base; J trimming: 3 bases; junction bases outside the gene matches: 8. Germline CDR1 SGHVS, CDR2 FNYEAQ. The chain's CDR3 is CASSLGGRGGHTGELFF. Written as DNA, the CDR3 is TGTGCCAGCAGCTTAGGAGGGAGGGGAGGGCACACCGGGGAGCTGTTTTTT.

This sequence joins TRBV24-1 and TRBJ1-1, with TRBD1 matching over 7 bases. The CDR3 covers 14 residues. J lost 5 bases, V lost 4 bases, and 6 bases had no gene match. Looked up from germline, CDR1 is KGHDR and CDR2 is SFDVKD. The CDR3 loop reads CATSETGLLTEAFF. CDR3 nucleotide sequence: TGTGCCACCAGTGAGACAGGGCTCCTAACTGAAGCTTTCTTT.

This chain joins TRBV9 and TRBJ2-7; D remains ambiguous. The ends were cut back, 4 bases at V and 7 bases at J, with 15 bases in the middle. The length of the CDR3 is 13 residues. Looked up from germline, CDR1 is SGDLS and CDR2 is YYNGEE. The DNA of the CDR3 is TGTGCCAGCAGCAGAGATTTAGTGTCGGAGCAGTACTTC. This gives the protein CASSRDLVSEQYF.

The rearrangement uses TRBV19 and TRBJ1-1, with 7 positions matching TRBD1. Germline V gene data show CDR1 as LNHDA and CDR2 as SQIVND (reference sequence). The trim removed 6 bases at V and 0 bases at J, leaving 7 bases unmatched. The CDR3 extends over 15 amino acids. The CDR3 DNA sequence: TGTGCCAGTAGAGTCGGGGGACAGCTGAACACTGAAGCTTTCTTT. It specifies CASRVGGQLNTEAFF.

This clone has only one observation. The rearrangement joins TRBV25-1 to TRBJ2-3; the D is unclear. CDR1 and CDR2 (germline): MGHDK, SYGVNS. There are 15 residues in the CDR3. V dropped 3 bases and J dropped 0 bases, with 10 bases sitting between them. The CDR3 nucleotides read TGTGCCAGCAGTGACCTCCAGACTAGCACAGATACGCAGTATTTT. Protein product: CASSDLQTSTDTQYF.

CDR3 sequence: CASSMALSNYGYTF. The CDR3 DNA reads TGTGCCAGTAGTATGGCTCTTTCTAACTATGGCTACACCTTC. V gene TRBV19 combines with J gene TRBJ1-2; D is unclear. The CDR3 is 14 amino acids. V was clipped by 3 bases and J by 0 bases, with 8 bases between them. CDR1 is LNHDA and CDR2 is SQIVND in the germline V gene (reference sequence).

The chain has TRBV4-1 and TRBJ1-1, with D hard to call. Trimming left V 3 bases short and J 1 base short, with 6 bases between. The CDR3 has 13 residues. Germline V gene lookup returns CDR1 MGHRA and CDR2 YSYEKL. In DNA, the CDR3 is TGCGCCAGCAGCCAGGGAGGGAACACTGAAGCTTTCTTT. This gives the protein CASSQGGNTEAFF.

This chain connects TRBV9 to TRBJ2-1; D is undetermined. CDR3 size: 13 residues. Germline-derived CDR1 and CDR2 are SGDLS and YYNGEE. V was clipped by 4 bases and J by 10 bases, with 15 bases between them. The CDR3 loop is CASSSPARNEQFF. CDR3 in DNA: TGTGCCAGCAGCTCCCCCGCTAGGAACGAGCAGTTCTTC.

The J gene is TRBJ2-1, the V gene TRBV18; the match to TRBD2 covers 11 bases. Unmatched junction bases numbered 1, after V lost 3 bases and J lost 6 bases. The germline gives CDR1 KGHSH, CDR2 LQKENI. The CDR3 runs 14 residues. The DNA for the CDR3 is TGTGCCAGCTCACCCACTAGCGGGGGCAATGAGCAGTTCTTC. Amino acids: CASSPTSGGNEQFF.

V is TRBV19 and J is TRBJ2-6, with TRBD1 identical over 9 bases. V gave up 5 bases and J gave up 1 base; unmatched junction bases: 6. The CDR3 loop spans 17 amino acids. Per germline, CDR1 LNHDA and CDR2 SQIVND (reference sequence). The CDR3 loop reads CASSPGQGFSGANVLTF. In DNA form, the CDR3 reads TGTGCCAGTAGTCCGGGACAGGGTTTTTCTGGGGCCAACGTCCTGACTTTC.

The chain is built from TRBV7-2 and TRBJ1-3; perhaps TRBD1 as D (5 bases). Germline V lookup: CDR1 SGHTA, CDR2 FQGNSA. The CDR3 contains 16 residues. V shed 4 bases and J shed 2 bases, with 15 bases lying between them. This CDR3 reads CASSSAGKRAGNTIYF. DNA of the CDR3: TGTGCCAGCAGCTCCGCAGGGAAAAGGGCTGGAAACACCATATATTTT.

This clone was picked up a small number of times. The same CDR3 arises from other DNA sequences in this sample as well. V is TRBV6-4 and J is TRBJ1-1; 8 nucleotides align to TRBD1. The germline CDR1 and CDR2 sequences are MRHNA and SNTAGT. After removal of 5 bases from V and 4 bases from J, the junction contained 3 bases not matched to a gene. The CDR3 length is 13 residues. The CDR3 coding sequence is TGTGCCAGCAGTCTTGACAGGGGCACTGAAGCTTTCTTT. Its translation is CASSLDRGTEAFF.

This clone was detected once. The J gene is TRBJ1-3, the V gene TRBV9; 7 bases fit TRBD1. J gave up 8 bases and V 4 bases, and 9 bases lay outside the gene matches. CDR3 length: 14 residues. Germline V gene lookup returns CDR1 SGDLS and CDR2 YYNGEE. The CDR3 region has the DNA TGTGCCAGCAGCTCGCGACAGGGAACGGACACCATATATTTT. Its protein product is CASSSRQGTDTIYF.

This rearrangement joins TRBV12-3 or TRBV12-4 to TRBJ1-1, with 8 bases matching TRBD1. V was pared by 6 bases and J by 2 bases, with 2 bases of the junction left unmatched. The CDR3 sequence is 13 residues long. CDR3 coding DNA: TGTGCCAGCAGAGGACAGGGTAACACTGAAGCTTTCTTT. It translates to CASRGQGNTEAFF.

The V call is TRBV5-6, the J call TRBJ1-5; D gene uncertain. The CDR3 loop spans 15 amino acids. Trimming removed 3 bases at V and 2 bases at J, with 12 bases between. CDR1 SGHDT and CDR2 YYEEEE come from the germline V gene. The CDR3 sequence is CASSWRGKGNQPQHF. The CDR3 DNA sequence: TGTGCCAGCAGCTGGAGAGGGAAAGGCAATCAGCCCCAGCATTTT.

The V gene is TRBV9, the J gene TRBJ1-5; 9 bases agree with TRBD1. Germline V CDR1 and CDR2: SGDLS, YYNGEE. V trimming: 4 bases; J trimming: 3 bases; junction bases outside the gene matches: 5. The CDR3 is 15 amino acids. As DNA, the CDR3 is TGTGCCAGCAGCCCCCGGGACAGGGCCAATCAGCCCCAGCATTTT. As protein: CASSPRDRANQPQHF.

The chain employs TRBV7-9 and TRBJ2-7; 7 nucleotides align to TRBD1. The trim removed 3 bases at V and 4 bases at J, leaving 12 bases unmatched. The length of the CDR3 is 16 residues. CDR1 SEHNR and CDR2 FQNEAQ come from the germline V gene (reference sequence). DNA of the CDR3: TGTGCCAGCAGCTTTGTCCAAACCGAGACAGGGTACGAGCAGTACTTC. Encoded protein: CASSFVQTETGYEQYF.

Notes on this clone: One junction end disagrees with the germline gene, perhaps due to a read error. The chain uses TRBV12-5 and TRBJ2-7; 7 bases are a match to TRBD1. Germline V gives CDR1 LGHNT, CDR2 FRNRAP. CDR3 length: 10 amino acids. The CDR3 sequence: CASGLRDRLF. The CDR3 DNA reads TGTGCTAGTGGTTTGCGGGACAGACTCTTC.

The V and J genes are TRBV7-9 and TRBJ2-7, with TRBD2 matching 7 bases. V lost 5 bases and J lost 5; bases outside the gene matches: 21. There are 18 residues in the CDR3. Germline CDR1 SEHNR, CDR2 FQNEAQ (reference sequence). The CDR3 protein is CASSPIGLVGGLSDEQYF. Here the CDR3 DNA reads TGTGCCAGCAGCCCGATAGGGCTGGTCGGGGGGTTATCGGACGAGCAGTACTTC.

J is TRBJ2-3 and V is TRBV19, with 9 bases that match TRBD2. Germline trimming cut 5 bases from V and 4 bases from J; bases unmatched to any gene: 16. The CDR3 sequence is 18 residues long. CDR1 is LNHDA and CDR2 is SQIVND in the germline V gene (reference sequence). The CDR3 sequence is CASSLKGSGTSNSDTQYF. The CDR3 nucleotides read TGTGCCAGTAGTCTAAAGGGGTCCGGGACTAGCAATTCAGATACGCAGTATTTT.

The J gene is TRBJ2-3, the V gene TRBV7-2, with D possibly being TRBD2 (5 bases). The CDR3 is made up of 14 amino acids. V gave up 1 base and J gave up 5 bases, with 10 bases separating them. The germline gives CDR1 SGHTA, CDR2 FQGNSA. The CDR3: CASSLGLAIDTQYF. DNA of the CDR3: TGTGCCAGCAGCTTAGGTTTAGCGATAGATACGCAGTATTTT.